These T cell receptor beta chains were read from a single sample in a study of blood T cell repertoires in COVID-19. Generated by immunoSEQ multiplex PCR, the TCRdb table keeps only in-frame clones and is missing some. The sample holds approximately 58,000 clones, 90% seen once. Sequencing was done on a sample of peripheral blood. The receptors were sampled from a human donor in a cohort sampled during active COVID-19. The CDR3 runs from the conserved cysteine through the conserved F or W. The D gene is left open where the match is weak. Expanded clones get a size class; other rows say once, few or many, or leave the size out.

D	V	J	size	DNA	CDR3
NA	TRBV14	TRBJ2-3	NA	TGTGCCAGCAGCCAATGGGCAGTGTGGACAGATACGCAGTATTTT	CASSQWAVWTDTQYF
NA	TRBV16	TRBJ1-1	NA	TGTGCCAGCACCATGGGGGGGGCGGACACTGAAGCTTTCTTT	CASTMGGADTEAFF
NA	TRBV15	TRBJ2-1	NA	TGTGCCACCAGCAGAGAGGATGGGAGCTACAATGAGCAGTTCTTC	CATSREDGSYNEQFF
TRBD2	TRBV5-5	TRBJ2-3	NA	TGTGCCAGCAGCATTGGGGGTTTGGGACTAGCGGAAATTAGCACAGATACGCAGTATTTT	CASSIGGLGLAEISTDTQYF
NA	TRBV5-8	TRBJ1-4	NA	TGTGCCAGCAGCTTGGGGCAGGGGATAACTAATGAAAAACTGTTTTTT	CASSLGQGITNEKLFF
NA	TRBV19	TRBJ1-2	NA	TGTGCCAGTTCCCCAGAAGACTATGGTGACTACACCTTC	CASSPEDYGDYTF
TRBD2	TRBV28	TRBJ2-1	NA	TGTGCCAGCACCCCAGGACTAGCGGGAGGGAATGAGCAGTTCTTC	CASTPGLAGGNEQFF
TRBD2	TRBV6-1	TRBJ2-3	NA	TGTGCCAGCAGTGAAGGGGGACTAGCGGGAGAAGAGGATACGCAGTATTTT	CASSEGGLAGEEDTQYF
NA	TRBV7-9	TRBJ2-7	NA	TGTGCCAGCAGCTTAGCAGATAGTACTTCCTACGAGCAGTACTTC	CASSLADSTSYEQYF
NA	TRBV6-5	TRBJ1-5	NA	TGTGCCAGCAGTACCACCGTACCAGAGCCCCAGCATTTT	CASSTTVPEPQHF
TRBD1	TRBV4-3	TRBJ1-1	NA	TGCGCCAGCAGCCAAGGAGACAGGGCCGTATTGAACACTGAAGCTTTCTTT	CASSQGDRAVLNTEAFF
TRBD1	TRBV6-5	TRBJ1-6	NA	TGTGCCAGCAGCTCGGGACAGGGAGGTTCACCCCTCCACTTT	CASSSGQGGSPLHF
TRBD2	TRBV29-1	TRBJ2-2	NA	TGCAGCGTCGCTGTTCCCCGGGGGGGGCGAGGGGAGCTGTTTTTT	CSVAVPRGGRGELFF
TRBD2	TRBV28	TRBJ2-2	few	TGTGCCAGCAGAGGACTAGCGGGAGAAACCGGGGAGCTGTTTTTT	CASRGLAGETGELFF
NA	TRBV10-1	TRBJ2-3	NA	TGCGCCAGCAGTGGGAGAATGGAGGGATCGACAGATACGCAGTATTTT	CASSGRMEGSTDTQYF
NA	TRBV6-5	TRBJ2-2	NA	TGTGCCAGCAGTTACTCGAGGCTTCGGGGCACCGGGGAGCTGTTTTTT	CASSYSRLRGTGELFF
NA	TRBV11-2	TRBJ2-6	NA	TGTGCCAGCAGCTTAGTTGGCGGCTCTGGGGCCAACGTCCTGACTTTC	CASSLVGGSGANVLTF
TRBD1	TRBV7-6	TRBJ1-6	NA	TGTGCCAGCAGCTCCCGACAGGGCGAAAATTCACCCCTCCACTTT	CASSSRQGENSPLHF
NA	TRBV6-2/TRBV6-3	TRBJ2-3	NA	TGTGCCAGCAGTAGAGCGTACAGCACAGATACGCAGTATTTT	CASSRAYSTDTQYF
TRBD2	TRBV7-2	TRBJ2-1	NA	TGTGCCAGCAGCTTAGCTGGCGACGGGACTAGCGTCTATGAGCAGTTCTTC	CASSLAGDGTSVYEQFF
NA	TRBV9	TRBJ2-3	NA	TGTGCCAGCAGTGCGGACTTCACAGATACGCAGTATTTT	CASSADFTDTQYF
TRBD2	TRBV27	TRBJ2-5	NA	TGTGCCAGCAGTTCCCCGGGACTAGCGGGATTAGGGGAGACCCAGTACTTC	CASSSPGLAGLGETQYF
TRBD1	TRBV6-6	TRBJ1-5	few	TGTGCCAGCAGTAGGACAGGGGATCAGCCCCAGCATTTT	CASSRTGDQPQHF
TRBD2	TRBV4-3	TRBJ2-1	NA	TGCGCCAGCAGCCAAGATAGCGGGGGTACCAATGAGCAGTTCTTC	CASSQDSGGTNEQFF
NA	TRBV5-4	TRBJ1-2	NA	TGTGCCAGCAGTCAACAGGGTATCTATGGCTACACCTTC	CASSQQGIYGYTF
TRBD1	TRBV7-2	TRBJ1-2	NA	TGTGCCAGCAGCGGAGGACAGGGAGTTTATGGCTACACCTTC	CASSGGQGVYGYTF
NA	TRBV6-5	TRBJ1-1	NA	TGTGCCAGCAGTTACTCCGGGGGGGTGATGAACACTGAAGCTTTCTTT	CASSYSGGVMNTEAFF
NA	TRBV6-1	TRBJ1-3	NA	TGTGCCAGCAGTGACAGGTTTCGCTCTGGAAACACCATATATTTT	CASSDRFRSGNTIYF
TRBD1	TRBV5-4	TRBJ1-2	few	TGTGCCAGCAGTGCAAGGACAGGTTTCTATGGCTACACCTTC	CASSARTGFYGYTF
TRBD1	TRBV19	TRBJ1-5	NA	TGTGCCAGTACCTTTGCGGCCAGGGGGATTCAGCCCCAGCATTTT	CASTFAARGIQPQHF
NA	TRBV7-2	TRBJ2-7	NA	TGTGCCAGCAGCTTAATGTTTGGAGGCGCCCTAAGCTCCTACGAGCAGTACTTC	CASSLMFGGALSSYEQYF
NA	TRBV27	TRBJ1-5	NA	TGTGCCAGCAGTTTTTCGGGGGGAGATCAGCCCCAGCATTTT	CASSFSGGDQPQHF
TRBD1	TRBV30	TRBJ1-2	NA	TGTGCCTGGAGCCCGACAGGGGCGGGCGGCTACACCTTC	CAWSPTGAGGYTF